What follows describes a single TCR beta chain. The CDR3 extends over 18 amino acids. Per germline, CDR1 SEHNR and CDR2 FQNEAQ (reference sequence). Trimming removed 0 bases at V and 0 bases at J, with 12 bases between. Expressed TCRB transcripts were sequenced because the entire RNA isolate underwent reverse transcription. The data were produced by immunoSEQ multiplex PCR, yet TCRdb's version contains in-frame clones alone and is incomplete. The table includes around 300,000 clones, roughly 8% detected once. This sample is part of a study of beta chain features in type 1 diabetes. Each of the CD4+ naive, central memory, regulatory and stem cell-like memory populations was sorted via CD45RO/CCR7/CD25/CD127/CD95/CD27.

The source is a woman between 18 and 29 years old in good health. The sequencing sample was made of central memory CD4+ T cells from blood. V gene TRBV7-9 combines with J gene TRBJ2-6, with D possibly matching TRBD1 (6 bases). This chain's CDR3 is CASSLAARGSSGANVLTF. DNA for the CDR3: TGTGCCAGCAGCTTAGCGGCCAGGGGATCCTCTGGGGCCAACGTCCTGACTTTC.